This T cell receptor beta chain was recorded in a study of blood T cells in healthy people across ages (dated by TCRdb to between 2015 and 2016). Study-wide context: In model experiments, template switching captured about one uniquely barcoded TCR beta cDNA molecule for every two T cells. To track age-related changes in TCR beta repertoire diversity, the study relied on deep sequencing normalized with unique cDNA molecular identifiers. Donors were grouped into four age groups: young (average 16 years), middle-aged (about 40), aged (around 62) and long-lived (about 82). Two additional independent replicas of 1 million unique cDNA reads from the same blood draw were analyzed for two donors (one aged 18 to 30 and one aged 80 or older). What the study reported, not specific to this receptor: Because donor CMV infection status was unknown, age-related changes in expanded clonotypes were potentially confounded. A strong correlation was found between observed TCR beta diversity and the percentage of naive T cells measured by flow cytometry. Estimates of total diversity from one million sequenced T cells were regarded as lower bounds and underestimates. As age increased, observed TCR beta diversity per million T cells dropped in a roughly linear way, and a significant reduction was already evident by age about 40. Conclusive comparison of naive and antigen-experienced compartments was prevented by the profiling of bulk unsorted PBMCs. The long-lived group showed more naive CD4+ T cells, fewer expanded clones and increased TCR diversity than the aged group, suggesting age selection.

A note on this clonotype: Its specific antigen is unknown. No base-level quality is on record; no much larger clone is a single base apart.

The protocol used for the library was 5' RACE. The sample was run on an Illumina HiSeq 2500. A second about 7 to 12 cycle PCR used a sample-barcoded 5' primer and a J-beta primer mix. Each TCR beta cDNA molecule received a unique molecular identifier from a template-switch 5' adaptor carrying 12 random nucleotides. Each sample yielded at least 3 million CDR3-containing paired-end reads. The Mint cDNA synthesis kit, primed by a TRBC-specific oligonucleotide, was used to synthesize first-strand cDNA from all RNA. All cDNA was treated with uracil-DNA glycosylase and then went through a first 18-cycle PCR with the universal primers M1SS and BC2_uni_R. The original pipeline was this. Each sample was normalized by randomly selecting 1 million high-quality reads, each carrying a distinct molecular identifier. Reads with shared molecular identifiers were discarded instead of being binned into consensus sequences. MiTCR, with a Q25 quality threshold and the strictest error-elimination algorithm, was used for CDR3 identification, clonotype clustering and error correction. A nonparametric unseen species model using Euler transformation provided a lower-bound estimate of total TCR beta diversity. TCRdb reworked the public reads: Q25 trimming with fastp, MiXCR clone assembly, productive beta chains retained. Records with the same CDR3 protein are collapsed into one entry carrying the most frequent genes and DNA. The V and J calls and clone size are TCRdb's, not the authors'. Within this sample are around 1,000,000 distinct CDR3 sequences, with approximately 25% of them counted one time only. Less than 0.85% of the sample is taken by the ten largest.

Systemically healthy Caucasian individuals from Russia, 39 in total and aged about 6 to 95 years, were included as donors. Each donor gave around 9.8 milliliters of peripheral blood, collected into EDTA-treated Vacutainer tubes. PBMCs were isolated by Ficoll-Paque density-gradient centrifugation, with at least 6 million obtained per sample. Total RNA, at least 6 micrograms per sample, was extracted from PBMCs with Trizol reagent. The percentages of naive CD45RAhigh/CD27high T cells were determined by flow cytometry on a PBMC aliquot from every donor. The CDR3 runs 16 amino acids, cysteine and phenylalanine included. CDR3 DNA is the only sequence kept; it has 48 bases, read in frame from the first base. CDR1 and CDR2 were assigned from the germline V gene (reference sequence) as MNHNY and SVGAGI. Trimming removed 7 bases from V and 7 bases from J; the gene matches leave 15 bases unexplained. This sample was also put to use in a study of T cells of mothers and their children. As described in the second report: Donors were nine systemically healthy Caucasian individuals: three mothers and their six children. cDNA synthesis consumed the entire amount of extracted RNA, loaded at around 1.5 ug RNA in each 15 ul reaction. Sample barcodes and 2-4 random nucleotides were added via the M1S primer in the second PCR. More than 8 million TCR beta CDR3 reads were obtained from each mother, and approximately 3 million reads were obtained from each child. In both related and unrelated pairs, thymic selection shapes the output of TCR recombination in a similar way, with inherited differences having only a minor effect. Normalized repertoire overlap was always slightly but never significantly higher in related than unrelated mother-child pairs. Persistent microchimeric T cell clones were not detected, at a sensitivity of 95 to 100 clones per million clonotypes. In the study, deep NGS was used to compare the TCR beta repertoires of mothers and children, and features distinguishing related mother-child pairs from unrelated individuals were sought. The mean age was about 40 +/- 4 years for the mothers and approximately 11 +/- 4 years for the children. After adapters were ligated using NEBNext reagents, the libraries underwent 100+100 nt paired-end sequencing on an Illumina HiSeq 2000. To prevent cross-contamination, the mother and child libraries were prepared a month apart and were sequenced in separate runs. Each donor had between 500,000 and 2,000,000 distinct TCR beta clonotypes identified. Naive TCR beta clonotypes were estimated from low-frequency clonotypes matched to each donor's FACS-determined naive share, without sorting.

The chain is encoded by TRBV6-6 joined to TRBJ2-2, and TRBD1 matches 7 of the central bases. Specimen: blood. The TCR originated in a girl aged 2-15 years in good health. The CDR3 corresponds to CASTKSTTGTYGELFF. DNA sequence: TGTGCCAGCACCAAATCTACGACAGGGACCTACGGGGAGCTGTTTTTT.